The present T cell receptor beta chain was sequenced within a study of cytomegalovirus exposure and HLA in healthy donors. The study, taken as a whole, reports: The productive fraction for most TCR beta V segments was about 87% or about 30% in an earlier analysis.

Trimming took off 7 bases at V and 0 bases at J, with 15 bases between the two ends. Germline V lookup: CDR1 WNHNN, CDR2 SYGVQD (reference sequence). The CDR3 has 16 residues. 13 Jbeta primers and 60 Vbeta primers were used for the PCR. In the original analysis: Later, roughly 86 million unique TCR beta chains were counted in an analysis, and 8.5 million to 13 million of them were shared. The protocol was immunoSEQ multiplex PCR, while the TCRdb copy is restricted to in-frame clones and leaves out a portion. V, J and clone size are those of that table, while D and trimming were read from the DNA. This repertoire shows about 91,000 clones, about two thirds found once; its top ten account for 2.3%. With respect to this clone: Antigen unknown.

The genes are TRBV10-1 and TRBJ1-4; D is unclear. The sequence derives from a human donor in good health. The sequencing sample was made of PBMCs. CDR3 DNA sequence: TGCGCCAGCAAATCGGCCGACTGGGCAACTAATGAAAAACTGTTTTTT. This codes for CASKSADWATNEKLFF.